One sample yielded the 7 T cell receptor beta chains listed below, sequenced in a study of cytomegalovirus exposure and HLA in healthy donors. 60 Vbeta and 13 Jbeta primers were used in PCR. Clones were read by immunoSEQ multiplex PCR, and TCRdb kept only the in-frame ones, dropping some. The sample yields roughly 200,000 clones, 77% seen once. The sequencing input was PBMCs. The receptors stem from an older woman in good health and CMV-seropositive.

The chain couples TRBV19 to TRBJ2-7, with 7 bases identical to TRBD2. Germline trimming cut 4 bases from V and 4 bases from J; bases unmatched to any gene: 13. The CDR3 length is 16 residues. Germline V gene sequence: CDR1 LNHDA, CDR2 SQIVND (reference sequence). The CDR3 region has the DNA TGTGCCAGTAGTAGATCCTCTAGCGGACCCTTTTACGAGCAGTACTTC. It encodes CASSRSSSGPFYEQYF.

This chain uses TRBV28 with TRBJ2-1; 7 nucleotides agree with TRBD2. CDR3 length equals 15 residues. V shed 10 bases and J 0 bases; nucleotides not matched to a gene: 9. CDR1 and CDR2 (germline): MDHEN, SYDVKM. The CDR3 sequence: CATYRGVSSYNEQFF. The CDR3 DNA sequence: TGTGCCACCTACCGGGGGGTAAGCTCCTACAATGAGCAGTTCTTC. Based on the CDR3 plus reference TRBV28 and TRBJ2-1, the full variable domain is DVKVTQSSRYLVKRTGEKVFLECVQDMDHENMFWYRQDPGLGLRLIYFSYDVKMKEKGDIPEGYSVSREKKERFSLILESASTNQTSMYLCATYRGVSSYNEQFFGPGTRLTVL.

This rearrangement joins TRBV6-4 to TRBJ1-2, with no clear D. This CDR3 has 20 residues. The germline V and J ends were trimmed by 0 bases and 0 bases, with 23 bases remaining between them. From germline, CDR1 is MRHNA and CDR2 SNTAGT. CDR3 region: CASSDSMLAGSKGTNYGYTF. CDR3 DNA: TGTGCCAGCAGTGACTCGATGCTAGCGGGATCGAAGGGAACTAACTATGGCTACACCTTC.

The chain couples TRBV15 to TRBJ2-7; 7 nucleotides line up with TRBD2. Germline V CDR1 and CDR2: LNHNV, YYDKDF (reference sequence). CDR3 length equals 16 residues. V was clipped by 5 bases and J by 2 bases; unmatched bases: 12. The CDR3 region has the DNA TGTGCCACCAGCGCCCCTACAGCGGGATACCCCTACGAGCAGTACTTC. Residues: CATSAPTAGYPYEQYF.

The CDR3: CASSQGLRGGQYF. The CDR3, as DNA: TGTGCCAGCAGTCAGGGACTCCGCGGAGGCCAGTACTTC. The rearrangement uses TRBV27 and TRBJ2-5; tentative D call: TRBD2 (6 bases). CDR3 size: 13 residues. Germline assignment: CDR1 MNHEY and CDR2 SMNVEV (reference sequence). V was pared by 5 bases and J by 10 bases, with 17 bases between.

The chain carries TRBV10-3 and TRBJ2-1; 11 positions match TRBD2. V trimming: 5 bases; J trimming: 4 bases; junction bases outside the gene matches: 1. This CDR3 is built from 14 residues. Germline V CDR1 and CDR2: ENHRY, SYGVKD. The CDR3 is CAISTSGGYNEQFF. The CDR3 DNA is TGTGCCATCAGTACTAGCGGGGGTTACAATGAGCAGTTCTTC.

This clone was counted a few times. J is TRBJ2-1 and V is TRBV2; TRBD2 aligns across 8 bases. The CDR3 runs 14 residues. Germline V gene data show CDR1 as SNHLY and CDR2 as FYNNEI. Trimming took 3 bases from V and 5 from J; bases not matched to a gene: 3. CDR3 nucleotides: TGTGCCAGCAGTGATACTAGCGGAAACAATGAGCAGTTCTTC. Its protein is CASSDTSGNNEQFF.